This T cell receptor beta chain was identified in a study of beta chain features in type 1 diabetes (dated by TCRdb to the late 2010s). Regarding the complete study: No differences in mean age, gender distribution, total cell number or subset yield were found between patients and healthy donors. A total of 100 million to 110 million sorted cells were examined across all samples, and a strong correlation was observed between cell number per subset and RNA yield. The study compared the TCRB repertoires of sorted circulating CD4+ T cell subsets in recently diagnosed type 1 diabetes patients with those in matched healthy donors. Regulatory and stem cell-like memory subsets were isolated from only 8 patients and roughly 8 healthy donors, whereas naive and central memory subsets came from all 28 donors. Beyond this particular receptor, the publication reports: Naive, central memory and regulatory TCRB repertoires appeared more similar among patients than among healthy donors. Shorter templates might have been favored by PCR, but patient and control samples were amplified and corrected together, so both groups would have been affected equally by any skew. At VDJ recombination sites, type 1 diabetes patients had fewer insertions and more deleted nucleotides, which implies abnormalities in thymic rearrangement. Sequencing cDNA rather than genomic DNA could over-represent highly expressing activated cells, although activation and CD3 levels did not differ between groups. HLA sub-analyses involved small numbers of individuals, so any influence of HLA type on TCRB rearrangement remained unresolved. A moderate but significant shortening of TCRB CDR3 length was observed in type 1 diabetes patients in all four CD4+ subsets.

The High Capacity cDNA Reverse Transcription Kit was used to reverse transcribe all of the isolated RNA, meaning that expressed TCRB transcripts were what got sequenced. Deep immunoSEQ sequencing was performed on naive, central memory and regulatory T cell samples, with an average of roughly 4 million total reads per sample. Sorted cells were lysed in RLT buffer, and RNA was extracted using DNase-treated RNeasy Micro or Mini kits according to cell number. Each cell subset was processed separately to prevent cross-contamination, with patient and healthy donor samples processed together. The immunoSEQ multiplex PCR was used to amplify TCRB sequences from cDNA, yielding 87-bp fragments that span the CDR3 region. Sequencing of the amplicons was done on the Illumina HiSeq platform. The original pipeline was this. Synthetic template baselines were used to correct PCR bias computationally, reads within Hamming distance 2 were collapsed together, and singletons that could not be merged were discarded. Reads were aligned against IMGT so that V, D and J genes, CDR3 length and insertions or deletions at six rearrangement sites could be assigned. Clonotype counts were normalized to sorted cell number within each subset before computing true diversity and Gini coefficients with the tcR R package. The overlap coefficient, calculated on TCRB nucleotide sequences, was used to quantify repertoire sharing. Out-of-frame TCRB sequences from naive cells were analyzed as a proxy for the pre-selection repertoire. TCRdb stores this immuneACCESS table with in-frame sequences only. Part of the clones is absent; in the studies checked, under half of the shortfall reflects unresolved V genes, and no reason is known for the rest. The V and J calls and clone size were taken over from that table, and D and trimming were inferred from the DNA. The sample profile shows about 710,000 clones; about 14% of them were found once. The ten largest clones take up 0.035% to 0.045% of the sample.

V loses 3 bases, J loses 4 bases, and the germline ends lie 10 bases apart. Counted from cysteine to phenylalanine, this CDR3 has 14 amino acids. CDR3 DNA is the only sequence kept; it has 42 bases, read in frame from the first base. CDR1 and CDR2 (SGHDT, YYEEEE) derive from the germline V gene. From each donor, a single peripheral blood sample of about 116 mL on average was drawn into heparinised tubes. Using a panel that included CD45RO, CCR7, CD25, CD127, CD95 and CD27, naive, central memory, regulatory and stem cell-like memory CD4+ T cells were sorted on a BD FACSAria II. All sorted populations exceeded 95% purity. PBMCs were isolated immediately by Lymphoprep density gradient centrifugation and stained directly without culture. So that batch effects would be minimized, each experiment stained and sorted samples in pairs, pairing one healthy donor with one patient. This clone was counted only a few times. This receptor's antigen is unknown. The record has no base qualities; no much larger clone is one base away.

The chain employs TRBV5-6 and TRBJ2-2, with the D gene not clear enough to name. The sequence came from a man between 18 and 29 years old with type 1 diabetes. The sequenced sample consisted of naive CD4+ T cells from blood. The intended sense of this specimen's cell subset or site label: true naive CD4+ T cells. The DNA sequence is TGTGCCAGCAGCTCGGTAGGATCCACCGGGGAGCTGTTTTTT. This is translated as CASSSVGSTGELFF.